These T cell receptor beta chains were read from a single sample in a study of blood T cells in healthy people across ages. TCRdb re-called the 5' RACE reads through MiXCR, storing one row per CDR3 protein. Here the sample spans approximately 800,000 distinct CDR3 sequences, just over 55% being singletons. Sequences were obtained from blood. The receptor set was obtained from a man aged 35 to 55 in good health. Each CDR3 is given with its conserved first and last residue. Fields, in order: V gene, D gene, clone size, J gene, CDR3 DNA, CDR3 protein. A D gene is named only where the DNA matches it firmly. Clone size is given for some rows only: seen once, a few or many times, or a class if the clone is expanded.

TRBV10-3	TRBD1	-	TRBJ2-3	TGTGCCATCACCGGACGCGGGACAGGGGGAACAGATACGCAGTATTTT	CAITGRGTGGTDTQYF
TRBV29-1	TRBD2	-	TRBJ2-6	TGCAGCGCTGGGAGGGACGTTGACTCTGGGGCCAACGTCCTGACTTTC	CSAGRDVDSGANVLTF
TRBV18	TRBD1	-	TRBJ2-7	TGTGCCAGCTCACCAATGAGGACAGGGAGCGACGAGCAGTACTTC	CASSPMRTGSDEQYF
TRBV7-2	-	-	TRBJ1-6	TGTGCCAGCATCCGGGACGGCTCGATGTCGTCACCCCTCCACTTT	CASIRDGSMSSPLHF
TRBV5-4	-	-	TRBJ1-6	TGTGCCAGCAGCCTACGTGCGAGACAGGCTAATTCACCCCTCCACTTT	CASSLRARQANSPLHF
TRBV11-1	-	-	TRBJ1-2	TGTGCCAGCAGCTTAGGGGGCAGAACGAACTATGGCTACACCTTC	CASSLGGRTNYGYTF
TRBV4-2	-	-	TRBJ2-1	TGTGCCAGCAGCCGTCCCCAGACAGGAACGGAGACCCAGTTCTTC	CASSRPQTGTETQFF
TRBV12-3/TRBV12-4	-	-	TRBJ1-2	TGTGCCAGCAGCGGGACGGCTACTAACTATGGCTACACCTTC	CASSGTATNYGYTF
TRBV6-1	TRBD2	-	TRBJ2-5	TGTGCCAGCAGTGTTCCACTAGCGGGAGGCTCCATACAAGAGACCCAGTACTTC	CASSVPLAGGSIQETQYF
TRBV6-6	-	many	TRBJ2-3	TGTGCCAGCAGCCTAGCAATTACGCAGTATTTT	CASSLAITQYF
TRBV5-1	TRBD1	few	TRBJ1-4	TGCGCCAGCAGCTCCGGACAGGTAGAAGAAAAACTGTTTTTT	CASSSGQVEEKLFF
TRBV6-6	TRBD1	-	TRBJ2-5	TGTGCCAGCAGTGACAGGGACCAAGAGACCCAGTACTTC	CASSDRDQETQYF
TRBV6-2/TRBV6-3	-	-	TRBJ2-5	TGTGCCAGCAGTTACTCTGGTGGGGGCAGGGGACAAGAGACCCAGTACTTC	CASSYSGGGRGQETQYF
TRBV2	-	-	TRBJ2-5	TGTGCCAGCAGGGCACGGGACCGAACCCAAGAGACCCAGTACTTC	CASRARDRTQETQYF
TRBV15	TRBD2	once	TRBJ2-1	TGTGCTACTGGGATCGGTAGCGGGTCCTACAATGAGCAGTTCTTC	CATGIGSGSYNEQFF
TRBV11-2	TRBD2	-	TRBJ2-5	TGTGCCAGCAGCTTATATAGACTAGCGGGCGCTCAAGAGACCCAGTACTTC	CASSLYRLAGAQETQYF
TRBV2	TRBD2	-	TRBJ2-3	TGTGCCAGCAGGAGACTAGCGGGAGTTGGCACAGATTCGCAGTATTTT	CASRRLAGVGTDSQYF
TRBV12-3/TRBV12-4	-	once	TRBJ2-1	TGTGCCAGCAGTGGTGAGTCGAAATACAATGAGCAGTTCTTC	CASSGESKYNEQFF
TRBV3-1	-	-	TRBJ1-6	TGTGCCAGCAACCTCAGGGTGGAAGGTTCACCCCTCCACTTT	CASNLRVEGSPLHF
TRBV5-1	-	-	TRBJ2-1	TGCGCCAGCAGCTTGTTAACAGAGATATTCTACAATGAGCAGTTCTTC	CASSLLTEIFYNEQFF
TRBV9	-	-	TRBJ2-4	TGTGCCAGCAGCCCTCAGACCCTCGGGGACATTCAGTACTTC	CASSPQTLGDIQYF
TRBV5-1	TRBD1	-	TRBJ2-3	TGCGCCAGCAGCTCCCAGGGGGACACAGATACGCAGTATTTT	CASSSQGDTDTQYF
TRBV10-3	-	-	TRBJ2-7	TGTGCCATCAGTGGGGCAAATAAAGGGTATTACGAGCAGTACTTC	CAISGANKGYYEQYF
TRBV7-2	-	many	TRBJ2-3	TGTGCCAGCAGCTTAGCGGGGGCAGGCACAGATACGCAGTATTTT	CASSLAGAGTDTQYF
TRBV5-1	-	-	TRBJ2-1	TGCGCCAGCAGCGGCACAGTTACGGATGAGCAGTTCTTC	CASSGTVTDEQFF
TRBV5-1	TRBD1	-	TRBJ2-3	TGCGCCAGCAGCCAAGGACAGGGGGCTCTCACAGATACGCAGTATTTT	CASSQGQGALTDTQYF
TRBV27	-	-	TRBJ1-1	TGTGCCAGCAGGCCCGGGGACTTTAACACTGAAGCTTTCTTT	CASRPGDFNTEAFF
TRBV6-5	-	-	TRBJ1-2	TGTGCCAACAGTGCACCCTCGGCGCAGTATGGCTACACCTTC	CANSAPSAQYGYTF
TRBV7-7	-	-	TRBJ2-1	TGTGCTAGCAGCTTAAGCGGAGAATACAATGAGCAGTTCTTC	CASSLSGEYNEQFF
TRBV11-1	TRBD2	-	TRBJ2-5	TGTGCCAGCAGCTCCCCTCTTAGCGGGAGCCCAGAGACCCAGTACTTC	CASSSPLSGSPETQYF
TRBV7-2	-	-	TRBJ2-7	TGTGCCAGCAGCGCCTTTAGGACAGCCTACTACGAGCAGTACTTC	CASSAFRTAYYEQYF
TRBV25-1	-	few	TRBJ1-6	TGTGCCAGCAGTGACCGGGGTGTCCAATACTCACCCCTCCACTTT	CASSDRGVQYSPLHF
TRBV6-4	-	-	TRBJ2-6	TGTGCCAGCAGTGACGTTGGCTCTGGGGCCAACGTCCTGACTTTC	CASSDVGSGANVLTF
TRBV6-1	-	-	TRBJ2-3	TGTGCCAGCAGTGAAGTTCATGATACGCAGTATTTT	CASSEVHDTQYF
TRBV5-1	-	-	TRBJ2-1	TGCGCCAGCAGCTTGATGGGACACGACAATGAGCAGTTCTTC	CASSLMGHDNEQFF
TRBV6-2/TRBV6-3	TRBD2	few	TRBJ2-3	TGTGCCAGCAGTTATGGAGCGGGAGAGTCTACGCAGTATTTT	CASSYGAGESTQYF
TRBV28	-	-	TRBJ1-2	TGTGCCAGCATCCAGCGGGGGAAGATATACTACTATGGCTACACCTTC	CASIQRGKIYYYGYTF
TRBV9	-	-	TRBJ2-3	TGTGCCAGCAGCGTCGGGGTGGCTGCAACAGATACGCAGTATTTT	CASSVGVAATDTQYF
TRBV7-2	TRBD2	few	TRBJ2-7	TGTGCCAGCAGCTCCAGGACTAGCTCCGTTTACGAGCAGTACTTC	CASSSRTSSVYEQYF
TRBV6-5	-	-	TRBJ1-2	TGTGCCAGCAGCCTAACAGAGGGGAACTATGGCTACACCTTC	CASSLTEGNYGYTF